This T cell receptor beta chain was profiled in a study of post-analysis software for immune sequencing data (dated by TCRdb to between 2014 and 2017). Study-level background: Relapsing-remitting, secondary progressive and progressive-relapsing multiple sclerosis were recorded as disease courses, and subtype annotation was lacking for some patients. The patient repertoires were set against under 13 previously published healthy control repertoires from donors whose ages ranged from roughly 6 to 26 years. A subset of samples was prepared in parallel using single-end sample barcoding, then pooled and co-amplified after Illumina adapter ligation. General conclusions and limits of the study: When samples were clustered directly using the F measure, samples prepared in the same batch co-clustered strongly, which prompted a batch-effect correction. The multiple sclerosis patient group was slightly younger than the control group. Compared with controls, multiple sclerosis patients had significantly lower normalized Chao1 diversity, a finding suggesting substantial peripheral T-cell clonal expansion.

TCR beta repertoires were profiled from peripheral blood of under 15 young patients with multiple sclerosis to demonstrate the VDJtools post-analysis software. The multiple sclerosis patients were children and adolescents between roughly 6 and 17 years of age. The library was generated by PCR. For sequencing, an Illumina HiSeq 2500 was employed. To reduce PCR and sequencing biases, unique molecular identifiers were incorporated into the TCR beta cDNA libraries. About 500,000 cDNA molecules were obtained for every 1 to 10 million input T cells, so each molecule roughly corresponded to one T cell. The patient libraries were prepared and sequenced with the same protocol used for the earlier healthy control dataset. Within a given batch, samples were prepared together, multiplexed and sequenced on the same HiSeq lane. From the authors' description of their analysis: MIGEC was used to process the raw barcoded reads, and molecular identifier groups with only a single read were discarded before consensus assembly and CDR3 extraction. Clonotype tables were post-analysed with VDJtools, and diversity was normalized by down-sampling all datasets to the smallest sample size. To correct batch-related cross-sample contamination, repertoire overlap clustering matched CDR3 amino acid sequences but not nucleotide sequences. TCRdb reprocessing: public reads trimmed at Q25 with fastp, clones called with MiXCR, in-frame beta chains kept. All rows with the same CDR3 protein become a single entry with the most common DNA and genes. The V and J calls here are based on TCRdb, not the publication. Present in this sample are 700,000 to 800,000 distinct CDR3 sequences, about 27% of which were seen just once. The ten largest clones represent around 0.55% of the sample.

This clonotype was seen a handful of times. Its binding antigen is unknown. No qualities accompany the bases; no much larger clone lies one base away. Sequencing was done on a sample of blood. The TCR comes from a girl aged 10-17 years with multiple sclerosis.

CDR3 loop: CASRPPTTGLEQYF. At the DNA level, the sequence is TGTGCCAGCAGACCCCCGACGACAGGGCTCGAGCAGTACTTC. This chain is built from TRBV27 and TRBJ2-7, with 7 bases aligning to TRBD1. The germline V gene (reference sequence) sets CDR1 to MNHEY and CDR2 to SMNVEV. The CDR3 has 14 amino acids, counting the end cysteine and phenylalanine. This entry keeps only the CDR3 DNA: 42 bases, framed from base 1. Compared with germline, V lacks 6 bases and J lacks 6 bases; bases without a gene match: 11.